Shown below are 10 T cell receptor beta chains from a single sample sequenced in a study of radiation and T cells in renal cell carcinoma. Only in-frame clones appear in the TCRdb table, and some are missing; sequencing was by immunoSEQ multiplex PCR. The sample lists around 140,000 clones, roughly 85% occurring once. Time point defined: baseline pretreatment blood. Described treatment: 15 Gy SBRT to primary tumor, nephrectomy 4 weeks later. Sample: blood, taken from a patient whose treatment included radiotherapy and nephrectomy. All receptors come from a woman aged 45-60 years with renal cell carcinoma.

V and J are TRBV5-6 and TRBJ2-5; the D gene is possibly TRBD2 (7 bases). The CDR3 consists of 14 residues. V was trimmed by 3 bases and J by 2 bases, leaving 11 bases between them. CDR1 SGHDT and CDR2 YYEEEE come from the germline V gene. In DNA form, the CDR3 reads TGTGCCAGCAGCTGGGGGGGCCTACAAGAGACCCAGTACTTC. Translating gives CASSWGGLQETQYF.

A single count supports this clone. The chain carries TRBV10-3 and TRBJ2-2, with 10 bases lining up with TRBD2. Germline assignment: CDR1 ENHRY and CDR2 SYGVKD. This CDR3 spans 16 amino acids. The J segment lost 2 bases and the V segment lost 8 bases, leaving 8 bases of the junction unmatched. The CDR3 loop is CAIGPSGGKNTGELFF. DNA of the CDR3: TGTGCCATCGGCCCTAGCGGGGGAAAAAACACCGGGGAGCTGTTTTTT.

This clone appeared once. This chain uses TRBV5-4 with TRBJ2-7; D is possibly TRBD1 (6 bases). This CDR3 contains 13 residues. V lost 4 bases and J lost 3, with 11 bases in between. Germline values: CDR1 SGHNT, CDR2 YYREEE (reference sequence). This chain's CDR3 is CASSGDTSYEQYF. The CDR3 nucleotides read TGTGCCAGCAGCGGGGACACTAGCTACGAGCAGTACTTC. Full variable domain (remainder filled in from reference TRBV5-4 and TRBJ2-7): ETGVTQSPTHLIKTRGQQVTLRCSSQSGHNTVSWYQQALGQGPQFIFQYYREEENGRGNFPPRFSGLQFPNYSSELNVNALELDDSALYLCASSGDTSYEQYFGPGTRLTVT.

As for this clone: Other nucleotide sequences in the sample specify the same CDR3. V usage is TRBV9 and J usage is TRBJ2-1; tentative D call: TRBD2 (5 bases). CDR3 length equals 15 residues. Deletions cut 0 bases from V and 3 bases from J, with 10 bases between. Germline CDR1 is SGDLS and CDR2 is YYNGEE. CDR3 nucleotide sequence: TGTGCCAGCAGCGTAGCGGCTAGCAGCTACAATGAGCAGTTCTTC. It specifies CASSVAASSYNEQFF.

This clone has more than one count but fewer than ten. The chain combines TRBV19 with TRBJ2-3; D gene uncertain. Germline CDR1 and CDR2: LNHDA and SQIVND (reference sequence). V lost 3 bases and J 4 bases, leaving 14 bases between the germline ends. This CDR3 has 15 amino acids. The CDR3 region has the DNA TGTGCCAGTAGTATCCAGACCCCGGGCCCAGATACGCAGTATTTT. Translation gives CASSIQTPGPDTQYF.

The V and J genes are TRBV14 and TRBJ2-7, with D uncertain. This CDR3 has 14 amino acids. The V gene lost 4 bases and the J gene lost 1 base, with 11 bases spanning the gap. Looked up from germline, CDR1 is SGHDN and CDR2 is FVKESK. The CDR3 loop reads CASSPQIRSYEQYF. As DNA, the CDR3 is TGTGCCAGCAGCCCCCAGATTCGATCCTACGAGCAGTACTTC. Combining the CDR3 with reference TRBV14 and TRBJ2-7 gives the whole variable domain EAGVTQFPSHSVIEKGQTVTLRCDPISGHDNLYWYRRVMGKEIKFLLHFVKESKQDESGMPNNRFLAERTGGTYSTLKVQPAELEDSGVYFCASSPQIRSYEQYFGPGTRLTVT.

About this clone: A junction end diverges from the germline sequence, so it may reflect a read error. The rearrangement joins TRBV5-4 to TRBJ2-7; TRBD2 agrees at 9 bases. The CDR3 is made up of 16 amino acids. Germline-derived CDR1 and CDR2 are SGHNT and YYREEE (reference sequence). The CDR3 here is CASSQDLGSGRYEQYF. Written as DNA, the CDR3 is TGCGCCAGCAGCCAAGATCTTGGTAGCGGGAGATACGAGCAGTACTTC.

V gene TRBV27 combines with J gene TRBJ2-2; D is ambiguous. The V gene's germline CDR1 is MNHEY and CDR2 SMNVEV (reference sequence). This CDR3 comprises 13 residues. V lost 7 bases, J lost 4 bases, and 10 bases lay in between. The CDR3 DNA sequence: TGTGCCAGCACTTTTATTGTCACCGGGGAGCTGTTTTTT. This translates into CASTFIVTGELFF.

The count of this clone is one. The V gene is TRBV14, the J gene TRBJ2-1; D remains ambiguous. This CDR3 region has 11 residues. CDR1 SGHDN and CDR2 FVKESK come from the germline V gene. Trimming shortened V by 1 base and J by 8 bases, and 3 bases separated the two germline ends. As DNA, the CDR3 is TGTGCCAGCAGCCAAGGGCATGAGCAGTTCTTC. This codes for CASSQGHEQFF.

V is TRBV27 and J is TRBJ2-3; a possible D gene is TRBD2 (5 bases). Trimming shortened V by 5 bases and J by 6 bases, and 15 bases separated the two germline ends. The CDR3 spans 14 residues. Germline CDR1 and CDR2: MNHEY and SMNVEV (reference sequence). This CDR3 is CASSLTTASDTQYF. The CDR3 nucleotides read TGTGCCAGCAGTCTGACTACTGCATCTGATACGCAGTATTTT.